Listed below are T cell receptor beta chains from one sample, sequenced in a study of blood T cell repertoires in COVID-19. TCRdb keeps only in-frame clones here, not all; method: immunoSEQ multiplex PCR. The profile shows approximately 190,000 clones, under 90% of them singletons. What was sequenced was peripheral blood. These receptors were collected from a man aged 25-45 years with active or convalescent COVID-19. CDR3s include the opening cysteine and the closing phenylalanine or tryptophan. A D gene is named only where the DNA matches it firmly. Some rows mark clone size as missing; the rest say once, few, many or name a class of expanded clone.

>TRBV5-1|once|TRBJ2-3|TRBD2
CASSLQASGGAIADTQYF
TGCGCCAGCAGCTTACAGGCTAGCGGGGGGGCAATCGCAGATACGCAGTATTTT
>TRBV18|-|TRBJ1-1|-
CASSPRNQQSNTEAFF
TGTGCCAGCTCACCACGTAATCAACAGAGTAACACTGAAGCTTTCTTT
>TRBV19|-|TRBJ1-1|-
CASMGTENTEAFF
TGTGCCAGTATGGGCACAGAGAACACTGAAGCTTTCTTT
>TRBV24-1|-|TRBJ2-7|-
CATSDQGYEQYF
TGTGCCACCAGTGATCAGGGATACGAGCAGTACTTC
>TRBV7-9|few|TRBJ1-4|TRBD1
CASSLGQGYEKLFF
TGTGCCAGCAGCTTGGGACAGGGGTATGAAAAACTGTTTTTT
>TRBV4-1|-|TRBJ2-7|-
CASSPGGVALYEQYF
TGCGCCAGCAGCCCTGGCGGGGTAGCGCTATACGAGCAGTACTTC
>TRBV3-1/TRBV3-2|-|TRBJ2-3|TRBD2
CASDLRGAGGPTDTQYF
TGTGCCAGCGACCTACGCGGAGCGGGGGGGCCAACAGATACGCAGTATTTT
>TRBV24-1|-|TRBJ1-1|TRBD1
CATRGTGMVTEAFF
TGTGCCACCAGGGGGACAGGGATGGTCACTGAAGCTTTCTTT
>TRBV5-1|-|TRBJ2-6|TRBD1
CASKEGAGGANVLTF
TGCGCCAGCAAAGAGGGGGCTGGTGGGGCCAACGTCCTGACTTTC
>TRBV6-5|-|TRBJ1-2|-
CASSSRIQLGYGYTF
TGTGCCAGTTCGTCTCGAATTCAACTAGGCTATGGCTACACCTTC
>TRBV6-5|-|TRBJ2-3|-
CASSSSSGTDTQYF
TGTGCCAGCAGTTCTTCTAGCGGCACAGATACGCAGTATTTT
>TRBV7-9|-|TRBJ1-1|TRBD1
CASSLGTGNTEAFF
TGTGCCAGCAGCCTCGGGACAGGGAACACTGAAGCTTTCTTT
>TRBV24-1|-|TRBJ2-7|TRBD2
CATSDSGGARNEQYF
TGTGCCACCAGTGATTCGGGGGGGGCCAGGAACGAGCAGTACTTC
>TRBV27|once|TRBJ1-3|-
CASSSFPGNTIYF
TGTGCCAGCAGTTCCTTCCCCGGAAACACCATATATTTT
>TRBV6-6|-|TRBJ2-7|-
CASSSVWQGTSYEQYF
TGTGCCAGCAGTTCCGTTTGGCAGGGCACCAGCTACGAGCAGTACTTC
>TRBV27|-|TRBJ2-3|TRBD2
CASSSYGLAGGDTQYF
TGTGCCAGCAGTAGCTACGGACTAGCGGGAGGAGATACGCAGTATTTT
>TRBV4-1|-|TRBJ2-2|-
CASSGSGELFF
TGCGCCAGTAGTGGTTCCGGGGAGCTGTTTTTT
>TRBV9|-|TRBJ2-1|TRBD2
CASSAGLAFDEQFF
TGTGCCAGCAGCGCGGGACTAGCGTTCGATGAGCAGTTCTTC
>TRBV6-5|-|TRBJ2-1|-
CASSREGGAAGRQFF
TGTGCCAGCAGCCGAGAGGGGGGGGCGGCCGGGAGGCAGTTCTTC
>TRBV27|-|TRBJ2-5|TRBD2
CASSLSPLAAQYF
TGTGCCAGCAGTTTATCCCCCCTAGCGGCCCAGTACTTC
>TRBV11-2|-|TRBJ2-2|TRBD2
CASSSAGVLNTGELFF
TGTGCCAGCAGCTCCGCGGGGGTGCTGAACACCGGGGAGCTGTTTTTT
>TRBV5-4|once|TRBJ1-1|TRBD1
CASSWDRIFYAEAFF
TGTGCCAGCAGCTGGGACAGGATTTTCTACGCTGAAGCTTTCTTT
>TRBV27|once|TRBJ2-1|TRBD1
CATTRTGAYNEQFF
TGTGCCACCACCAGGACAGGGGCCTACAATGAGCAGTTCTTC
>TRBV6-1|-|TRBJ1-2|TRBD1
CASSEEGGQPNYGYTF
TGTGCCAGCAGTGAAGAAGGGGGACAGCCCAACTATGGCTACACCTTC
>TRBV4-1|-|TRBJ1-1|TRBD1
CASSQEWTGDVNTEAFF
TGCGCCAGCAGCCAAGAATGGACAGGGGACGTGAACACTGAAGCTTTCTTT
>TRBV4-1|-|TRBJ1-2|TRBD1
CASSQDFKGAEGYTF
TGCGCCAGCAGCCAAGATTTTAAGGGGGCCGAAGGCTACACCTTC
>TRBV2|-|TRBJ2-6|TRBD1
CASSEQGATGANVLTF
TGTGCCAGCAGTGAACAGGGGGCAACGGGGGCCAACGTCCTGACTTTC
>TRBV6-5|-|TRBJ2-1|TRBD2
CASSYVASGADEQFF
TGTGCCAGCAGTTACGTCGCTAGCGGAGCTGATGAGCAGTTCTTC
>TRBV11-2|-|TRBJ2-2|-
CASSSAGKSGELFF
TGTGCCAGCAGCTCCGCAGGGAAATCCGGGGAGCTGTTTTTT
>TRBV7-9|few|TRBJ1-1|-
CASSLVSGMEGNTEAFF
TGTGCCAGCAGCTTAGTGTCTGGGATGGAGGGGAACACTGAAGCTTTCTTT
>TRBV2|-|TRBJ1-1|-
CARLSGTEAFF
TGTGCCAGACTCTCCGGCACTGAAGCTTTCTTT
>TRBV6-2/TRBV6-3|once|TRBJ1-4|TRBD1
CASSSGQANEKLFF
TGTGCCAGCAGTTCCGGACAGGCTAATGAAAAACTGTTTTTT
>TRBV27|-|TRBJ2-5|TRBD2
CASKDRDYKETQYF
TGTGCCAGCAAGGATAGGGACTACAAAGAGACCCAGTACTTC